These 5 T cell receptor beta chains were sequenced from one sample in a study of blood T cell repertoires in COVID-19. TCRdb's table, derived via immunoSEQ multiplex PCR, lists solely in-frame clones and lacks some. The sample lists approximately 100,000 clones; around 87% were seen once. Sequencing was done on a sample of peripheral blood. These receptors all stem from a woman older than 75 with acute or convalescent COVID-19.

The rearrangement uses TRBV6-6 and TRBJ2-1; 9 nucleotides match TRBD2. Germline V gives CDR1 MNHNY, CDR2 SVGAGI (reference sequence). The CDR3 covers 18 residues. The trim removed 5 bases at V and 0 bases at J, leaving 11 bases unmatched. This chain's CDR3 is CASSRRFSGGSSYNEQFF. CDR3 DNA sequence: TGTGCCAGCAGTCGAAGGTTCAGCGGGGGGTCCTCCTACAATGAGCAGTTCTTC.

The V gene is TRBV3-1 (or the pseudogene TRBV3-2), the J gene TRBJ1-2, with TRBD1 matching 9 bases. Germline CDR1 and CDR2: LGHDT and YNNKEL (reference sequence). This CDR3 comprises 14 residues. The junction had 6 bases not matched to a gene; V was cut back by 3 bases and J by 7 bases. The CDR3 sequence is CASSQSGQGGGYTF. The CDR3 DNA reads TGTGCCAGCAGCCAGTCGGGACAGGGAGGTGGCTACACCTTC.

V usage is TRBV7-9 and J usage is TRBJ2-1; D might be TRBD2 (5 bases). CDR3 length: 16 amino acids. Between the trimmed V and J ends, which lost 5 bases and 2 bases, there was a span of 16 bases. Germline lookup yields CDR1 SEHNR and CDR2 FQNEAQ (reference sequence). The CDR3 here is CASSPGPGSAYNEQFF. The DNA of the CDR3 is TGTGCCAGCAGCCCCGGACCGGGGAGCGCCTACAATGAGCAGTTCTTC. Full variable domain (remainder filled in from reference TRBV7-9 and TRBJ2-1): DTGVSQNPRHKITKRGQNVTFRCDPISEHNRLYWYRQTLGQGPEFLTYFQNEAQLEKSRLLSDRFSAERPKGSFSTLEIQRTEQGDSAMYLCASSPGPGSAYNEQFFGPGTRLTVL.

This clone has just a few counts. The CDR3 protein is CASSFRDYQETQYF. Here the CDR3 DNA reads TGTGCCAGCAGTTTCCGGGACTACCAAGAGACCCAGTACTTC. The chain employs TRBV28 and TRBJ2-5, with a tentative D call TRBD2 (6 bases). With 3 bases removed from V and 0 bases from J, the gap between germline ends came to 8 bases. CDR3 length equals 14 residues. Germline-derived CDR1 and CDR2 are MDHEN and SYDVKM.

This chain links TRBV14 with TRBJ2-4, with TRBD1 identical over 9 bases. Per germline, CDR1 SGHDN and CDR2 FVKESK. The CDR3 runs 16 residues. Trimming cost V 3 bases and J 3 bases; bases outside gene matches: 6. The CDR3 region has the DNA TGTGCCAGCAGCCACGGGGGACAGGGACGCAAAAACATTCAGTACTTC. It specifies CASSHGGQGRKNIQYF.